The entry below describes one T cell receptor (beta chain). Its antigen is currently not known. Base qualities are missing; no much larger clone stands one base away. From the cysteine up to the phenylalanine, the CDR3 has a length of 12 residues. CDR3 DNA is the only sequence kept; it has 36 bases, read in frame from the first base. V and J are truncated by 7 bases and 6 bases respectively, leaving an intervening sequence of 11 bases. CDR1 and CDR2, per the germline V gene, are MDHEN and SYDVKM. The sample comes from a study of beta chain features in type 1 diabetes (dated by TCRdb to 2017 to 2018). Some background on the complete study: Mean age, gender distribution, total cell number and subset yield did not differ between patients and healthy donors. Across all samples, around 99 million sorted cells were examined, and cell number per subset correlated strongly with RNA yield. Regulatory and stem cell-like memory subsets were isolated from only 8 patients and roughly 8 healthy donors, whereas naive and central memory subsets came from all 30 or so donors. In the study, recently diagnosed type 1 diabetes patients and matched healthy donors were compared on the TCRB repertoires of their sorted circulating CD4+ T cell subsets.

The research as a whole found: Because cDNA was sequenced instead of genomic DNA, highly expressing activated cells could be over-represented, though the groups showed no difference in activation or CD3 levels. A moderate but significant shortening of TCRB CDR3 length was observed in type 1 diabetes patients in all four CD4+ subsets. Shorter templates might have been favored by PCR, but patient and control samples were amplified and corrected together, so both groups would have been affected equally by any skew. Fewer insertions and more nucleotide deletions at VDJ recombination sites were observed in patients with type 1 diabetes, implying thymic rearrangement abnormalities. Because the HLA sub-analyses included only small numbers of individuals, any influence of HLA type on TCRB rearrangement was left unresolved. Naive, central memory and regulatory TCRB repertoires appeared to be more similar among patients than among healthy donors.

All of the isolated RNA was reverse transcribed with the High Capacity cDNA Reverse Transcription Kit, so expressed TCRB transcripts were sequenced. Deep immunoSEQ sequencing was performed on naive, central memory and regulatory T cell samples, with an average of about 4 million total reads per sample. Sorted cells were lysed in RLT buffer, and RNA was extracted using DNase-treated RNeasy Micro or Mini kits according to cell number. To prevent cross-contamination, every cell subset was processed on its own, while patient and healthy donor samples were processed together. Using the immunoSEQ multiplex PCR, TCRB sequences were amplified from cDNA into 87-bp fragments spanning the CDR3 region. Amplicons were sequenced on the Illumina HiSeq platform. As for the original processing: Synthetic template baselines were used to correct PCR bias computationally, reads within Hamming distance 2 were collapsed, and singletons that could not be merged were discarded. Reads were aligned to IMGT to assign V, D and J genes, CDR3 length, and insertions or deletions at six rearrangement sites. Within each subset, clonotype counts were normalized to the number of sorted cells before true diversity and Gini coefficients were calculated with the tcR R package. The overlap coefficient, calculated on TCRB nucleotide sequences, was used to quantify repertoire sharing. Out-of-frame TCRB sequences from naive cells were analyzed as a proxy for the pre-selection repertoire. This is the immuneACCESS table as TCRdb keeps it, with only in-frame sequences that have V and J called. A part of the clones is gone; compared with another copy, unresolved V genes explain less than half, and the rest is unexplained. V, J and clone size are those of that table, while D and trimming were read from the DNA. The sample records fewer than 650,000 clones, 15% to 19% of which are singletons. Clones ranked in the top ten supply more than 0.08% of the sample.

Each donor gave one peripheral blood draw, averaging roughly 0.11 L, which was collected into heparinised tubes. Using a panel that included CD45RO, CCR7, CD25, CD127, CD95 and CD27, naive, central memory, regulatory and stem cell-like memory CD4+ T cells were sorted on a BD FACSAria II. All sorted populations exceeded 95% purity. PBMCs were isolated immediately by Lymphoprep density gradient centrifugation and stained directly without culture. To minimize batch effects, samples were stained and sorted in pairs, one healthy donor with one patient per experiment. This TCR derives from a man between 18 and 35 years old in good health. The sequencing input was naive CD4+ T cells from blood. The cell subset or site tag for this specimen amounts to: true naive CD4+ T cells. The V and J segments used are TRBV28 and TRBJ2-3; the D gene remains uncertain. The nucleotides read TGTGCCAGCAACCTCCGGCGGGATACGCAGTATTTT. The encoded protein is CASNLRRDTQYF.